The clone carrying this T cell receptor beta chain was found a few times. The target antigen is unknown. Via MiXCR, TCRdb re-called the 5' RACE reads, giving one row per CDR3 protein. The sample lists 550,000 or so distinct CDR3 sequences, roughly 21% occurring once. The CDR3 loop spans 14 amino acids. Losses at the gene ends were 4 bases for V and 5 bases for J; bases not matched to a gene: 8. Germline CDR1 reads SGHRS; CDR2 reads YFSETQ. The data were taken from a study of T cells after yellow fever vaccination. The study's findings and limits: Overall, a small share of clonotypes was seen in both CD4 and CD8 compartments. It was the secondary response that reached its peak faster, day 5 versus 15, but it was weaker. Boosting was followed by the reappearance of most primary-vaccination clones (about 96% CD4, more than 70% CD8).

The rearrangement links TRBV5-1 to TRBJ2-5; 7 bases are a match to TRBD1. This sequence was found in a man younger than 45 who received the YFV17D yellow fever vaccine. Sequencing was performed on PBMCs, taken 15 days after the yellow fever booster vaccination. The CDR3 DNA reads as TGCGCCAGCAGCCCTGGGACAGAGGGGGAGACCCAGTACTTC. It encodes CASSPGTEGETQYF.